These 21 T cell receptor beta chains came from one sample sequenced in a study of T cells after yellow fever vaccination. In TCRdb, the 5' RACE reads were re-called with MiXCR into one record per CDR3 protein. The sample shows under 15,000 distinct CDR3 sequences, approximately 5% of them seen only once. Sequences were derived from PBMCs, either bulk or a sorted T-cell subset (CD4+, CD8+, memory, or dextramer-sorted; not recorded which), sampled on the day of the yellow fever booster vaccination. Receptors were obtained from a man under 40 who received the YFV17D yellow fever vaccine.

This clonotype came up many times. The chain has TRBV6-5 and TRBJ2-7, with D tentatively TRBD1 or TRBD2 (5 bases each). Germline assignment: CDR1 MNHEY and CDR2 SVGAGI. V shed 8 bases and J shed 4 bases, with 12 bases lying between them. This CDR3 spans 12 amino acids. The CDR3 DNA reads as TGTGCCAGCGCCAAGGGGAGATACGAGCAGTACTTC. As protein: CASAKGRYEQYF.

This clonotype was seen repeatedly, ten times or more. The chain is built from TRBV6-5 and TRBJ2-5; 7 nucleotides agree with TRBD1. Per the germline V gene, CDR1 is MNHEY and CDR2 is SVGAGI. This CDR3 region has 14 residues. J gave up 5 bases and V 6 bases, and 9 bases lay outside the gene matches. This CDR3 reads CASSGTGAQETQYF. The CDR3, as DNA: TGTGCCAGCAGCGGAACAGGGGCCCAGGAGACCCAGTACTTC.

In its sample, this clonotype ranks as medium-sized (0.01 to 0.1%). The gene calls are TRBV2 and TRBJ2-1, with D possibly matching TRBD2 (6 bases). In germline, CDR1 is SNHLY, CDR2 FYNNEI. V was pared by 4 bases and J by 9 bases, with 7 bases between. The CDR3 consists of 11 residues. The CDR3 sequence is CASSGTIEQFF. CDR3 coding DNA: TGTGCCAGCAGTGGGACTATTGAGCAGTTCTTC.

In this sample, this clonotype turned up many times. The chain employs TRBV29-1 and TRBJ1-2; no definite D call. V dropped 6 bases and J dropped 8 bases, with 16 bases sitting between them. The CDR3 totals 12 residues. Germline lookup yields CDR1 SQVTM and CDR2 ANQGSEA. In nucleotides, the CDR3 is TGCAGCGTCAGAGCGGGAATGGGAGGCTACACCTTC. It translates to CSVRAGMGGYTF.

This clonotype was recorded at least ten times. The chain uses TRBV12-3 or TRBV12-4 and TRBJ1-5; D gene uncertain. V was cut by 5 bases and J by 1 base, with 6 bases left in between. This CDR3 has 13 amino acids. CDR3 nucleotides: TGTGCCAGCAGTGCATGGAGCAATCAGCCCCAGCATTTT. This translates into CASSAWSNQPQHF.

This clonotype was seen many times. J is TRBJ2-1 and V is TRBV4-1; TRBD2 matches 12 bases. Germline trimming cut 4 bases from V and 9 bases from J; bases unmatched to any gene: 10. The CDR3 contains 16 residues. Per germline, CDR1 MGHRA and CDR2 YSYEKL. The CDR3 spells CASSPLAGGPSPEQFF. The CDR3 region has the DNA TGCGCCAGCAGCCCCCTAGCGGGAGGGCCAAGTCCTGAGCAGTTCTTC.

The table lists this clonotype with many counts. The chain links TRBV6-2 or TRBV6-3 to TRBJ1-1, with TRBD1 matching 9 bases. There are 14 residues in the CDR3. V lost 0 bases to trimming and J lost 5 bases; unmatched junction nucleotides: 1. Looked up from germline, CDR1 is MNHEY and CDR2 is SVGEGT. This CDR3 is CASSYSTGGTEAFF. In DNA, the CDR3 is TGTGCCAGCAGTTACTCGACAGGGGGAACTGAAGCTTTCTTT.

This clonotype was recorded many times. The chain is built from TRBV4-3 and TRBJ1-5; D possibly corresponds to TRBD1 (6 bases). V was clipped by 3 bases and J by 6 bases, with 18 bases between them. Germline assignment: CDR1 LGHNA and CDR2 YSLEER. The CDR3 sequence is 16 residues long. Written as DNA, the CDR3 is TGCGCCAGCAGCCAGACTCTAGGGGGGCAGACTCAGCCCCAGCATTTT. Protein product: CASSQTLGGQTQPQHF.

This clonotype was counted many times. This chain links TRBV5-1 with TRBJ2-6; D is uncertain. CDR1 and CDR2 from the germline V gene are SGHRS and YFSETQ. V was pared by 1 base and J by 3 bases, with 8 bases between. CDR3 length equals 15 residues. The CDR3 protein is CASSLMGNGANVLTF. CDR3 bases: TGCGCCAGCAGCTTGATGGGGAATGGGGCCAACGTCCTGACTTTC.

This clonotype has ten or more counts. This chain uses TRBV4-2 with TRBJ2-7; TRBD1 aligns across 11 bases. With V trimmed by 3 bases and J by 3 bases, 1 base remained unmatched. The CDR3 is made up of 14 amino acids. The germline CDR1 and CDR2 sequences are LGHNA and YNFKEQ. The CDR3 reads CASSQGQGDYEQYF. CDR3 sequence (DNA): TGTGCCAGCAGCCAGGGACAGGGGGACTACGAGCAGTACTTC.

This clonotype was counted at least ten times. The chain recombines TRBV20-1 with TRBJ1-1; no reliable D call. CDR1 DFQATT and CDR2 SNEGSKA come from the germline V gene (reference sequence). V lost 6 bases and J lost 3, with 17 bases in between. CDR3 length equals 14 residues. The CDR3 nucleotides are TGCAGTGCCAGGATTGGCGGGTTCGACACTGAAGCTTTCTTT. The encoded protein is CSARIGGFDTEAFF.

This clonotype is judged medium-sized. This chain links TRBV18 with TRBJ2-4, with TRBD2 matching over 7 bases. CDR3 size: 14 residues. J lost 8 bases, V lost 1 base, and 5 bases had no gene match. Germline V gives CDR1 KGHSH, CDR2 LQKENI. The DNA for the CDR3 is TGTGCCAGCTCACCACAGGGACGGGGGGACATTCAGTACTTC. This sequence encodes CASSPQGRGDIQYF. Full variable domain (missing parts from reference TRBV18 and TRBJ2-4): NAGVMQNPRHLVRRRGQEARLRCSPMKGHSHVYWYRQLPEEGLKFMVYLQKENIIDESGMPKERFSAEFPKEGPSILRIQQVVRGDSAAYFCASSPQGRGDIQYFGAGTRLSVL.

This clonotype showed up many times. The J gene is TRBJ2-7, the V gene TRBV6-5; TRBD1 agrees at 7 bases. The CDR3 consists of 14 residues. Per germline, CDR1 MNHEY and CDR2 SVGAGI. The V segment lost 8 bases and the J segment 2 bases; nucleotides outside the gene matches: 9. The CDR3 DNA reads TGTGCCAGCTCTTTCGGAAGGGGGCCCTACGAGCAGTACTTC. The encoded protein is CASSFGRGPYEQYF.

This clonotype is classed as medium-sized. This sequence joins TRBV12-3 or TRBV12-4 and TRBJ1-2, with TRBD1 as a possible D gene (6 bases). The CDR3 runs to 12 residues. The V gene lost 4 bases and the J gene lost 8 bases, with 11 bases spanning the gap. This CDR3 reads CASSSTGAGYTF. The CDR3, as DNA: TGTGCCAGCAGTTCGACAGGTGCAGGCTACACCTTC.

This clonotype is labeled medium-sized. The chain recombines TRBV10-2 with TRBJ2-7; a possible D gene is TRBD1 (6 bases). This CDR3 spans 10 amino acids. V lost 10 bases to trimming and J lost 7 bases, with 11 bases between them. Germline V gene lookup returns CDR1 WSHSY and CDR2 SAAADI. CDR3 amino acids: CATQGHEQYF. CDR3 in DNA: TGCGCCACACAGGGCCATGAGCAGTACTTC.

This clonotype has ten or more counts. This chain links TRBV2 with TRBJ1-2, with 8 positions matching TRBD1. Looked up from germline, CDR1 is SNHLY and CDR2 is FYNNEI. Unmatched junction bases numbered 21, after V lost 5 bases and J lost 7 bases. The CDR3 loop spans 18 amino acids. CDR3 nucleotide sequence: TGTGCCAGCAGTCCTACCCGTACCCTGCAGGGGGCCGAAAGTGGCTACACCTTC. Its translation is CASSPTRTLQGAESGYTF.

The CDR3 nucleotides are TGTGCCAGCAGCTTAGGGACAGGCTATATGGAAAAACTGTTTTTT. Residues: CASSLGTGYMEKLFF. The rearrangement joins TRBV7-2 to TRBJ1-4; 7 nucleotides align to TRBD1. The germline CDR1 and CDR2 sequences are SGHTA and FQGNSA. The CDR3 spans 15 residues. With V trimmed by 1 base and J by 8 bases, 7 bases remained unmatched.

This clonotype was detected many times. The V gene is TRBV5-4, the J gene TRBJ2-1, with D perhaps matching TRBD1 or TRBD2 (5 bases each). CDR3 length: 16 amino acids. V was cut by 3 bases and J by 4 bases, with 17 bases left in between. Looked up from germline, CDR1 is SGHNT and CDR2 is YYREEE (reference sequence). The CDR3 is CASSSGSVRGYNEQFF. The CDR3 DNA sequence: TGTGCCAGCAGCTCGGGTAGCGTGAGGGGTTACAATGAGCAGTTCTTC.

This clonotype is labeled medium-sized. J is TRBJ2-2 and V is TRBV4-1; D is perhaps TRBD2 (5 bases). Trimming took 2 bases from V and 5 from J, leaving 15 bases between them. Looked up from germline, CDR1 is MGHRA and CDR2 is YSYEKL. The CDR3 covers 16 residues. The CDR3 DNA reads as TGCGCCAGCAGCCAACTATGGCGGGTATCGACCGGGGAGCTGTTTTTT. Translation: CASSQLWRVSTGELFF.

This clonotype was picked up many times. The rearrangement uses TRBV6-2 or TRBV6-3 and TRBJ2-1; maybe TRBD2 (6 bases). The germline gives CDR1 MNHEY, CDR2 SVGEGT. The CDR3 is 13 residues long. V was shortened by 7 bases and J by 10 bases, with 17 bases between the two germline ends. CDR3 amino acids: CASNRQAGGEQFF. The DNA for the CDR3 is TGTGCCAGCAACCGACAAGCGGGCGGGGAGCAGTTCTTC.

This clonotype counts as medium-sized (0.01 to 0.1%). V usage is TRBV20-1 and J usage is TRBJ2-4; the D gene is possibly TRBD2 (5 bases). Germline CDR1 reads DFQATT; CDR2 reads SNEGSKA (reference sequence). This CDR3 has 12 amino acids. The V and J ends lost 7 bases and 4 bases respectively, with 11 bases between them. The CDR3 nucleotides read TGCAGTGTCCTTACTAGGAAAAACATTCAGTACTTC. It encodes CSVLTRKNIQYF.